This T cell receptor beta chain was sequenced during a study of response to subunit inactivated influenza vaccine. MiXCR, applied by TCRdb to the RT-PCR reads, yields one record per CDR3 protein. The profile shows approximately 700,000 distinct CDR3 sequences, 15% to 17% of them singletons. The CDR3 loop spans 14 amino acids. In germline, CDR1 is SGHRS, CDR2 YFSETQ. The sample holds many counts of this clonotype. One end of the junction does not line up with germline, which may come from a read error. The TCR was taken from a man aged 50 or older who received an inactivated influenza vaccine. The chain recombines TRBV5-1 with TRBJ1-6; D gene ambiguous. The sequencing used PBMCs from blood, collected 11 to 12 days after vaccination. CDR3 sequence reads: CASSLSSYNSPLHF. The CDR3 bases are TGTGCCAGCAGCTTGAGCTCCTATAATTCACCCCTCCACTTT.